This T cell receptor beta chain emerged from a study of cytomegalovirus exposure and HLA in healthy donors. General observations from the study: Accurate prediction of most subjects' HLA-A and HLA-B alleles from TCR beta sequences was reported. TCR beta V segments were, for the most part, productive about 87% or about 30% of the time in an earlier analysis. Reportedly, diagnosis of cytomegalovirus status by the classifier showed high specificity and sensitivity.

PCR amplification relied on 60 Vbeta primers (plus 13 Jbeta primers). The protocol was immunoSEQ multiplex PCR, while the TCRdb copy is restricted to in-frame clones and leaves out a portion. The sample holds around 50,000 clones, roughly 75% seen once. This CDR3 is built from 13 residues. Germline CDR1 reads KGHSH; CDR2 reads LQKENI. Trimming at V came to 8 bases and at J to 8 bases, leaving 7 bases not matched to a gene. As regards this clone: What it binds is not known.

V and J are TRBV18 and TRBJ1-4; 8 nucleotides align to TRBD1. The TCR sequence derives from a man aged 30 to 39 in good health and CMV-seropositive. Sequenced: PBMCs. The CDR3 sequence is CASRTGLYEKLFF. In nucleotides, the CDR3 is TGTGCCAGCAGGACAGGGCTATACGAAAAACTGTTTTTT.